The 18 T cell receptor beta chains below were found in one sample sequenced in a study of blood T cells in healthy people across ages. A J-beta primer mix and a sample-barcoded 5' primer were used in a second PCR of about 7 to 12 cycles. MiXCR, run by TCRdb on the 5' RACE reads, gives a single entry per CDR3 protein. The sample includes 1.5 million to 2 million distinct CDR3 sequences, roughly a third seen only once; the top ten take 10% to 12%. The specimen sequenced was blood. The source of these receptors is a young woman in good health.

This chain connects TRBV20-1 to TRBJ2-1; 7 bases match TRBD2. V was pared by 3 bases and J by 2 bases, with 7 bases of the junction left unmatched. CDR1 is DFQATT and CDR2 is SNEGSKA in the germline V gene (reference sequence). The CDR3 loop spans 15 amino acids. In DNA, the CDR3 is TGCAGTGCTAGTCCCCCTAGCGGACCCTACAATGAGCAGTTCTTC. This encodes CSASPPSGPYNEQFF.

With respect to this clonotype: Compared with germline, one end of the junction differs, possibly owing to a read error. This chain links TRBV3-1 with TRBJ2-3; D gene ambiguous. CDR1 is LGHDT and CDR2 is YNNKEL in the germline V gene (reference sequence). The CDR3 extends over 19 amino acids. The CDR3 region is CAGSQELVVRGAGTDTQYF. CDR3 nucleotide sequence: TGTGCCGGCAGCCAAGAATTGGTGGTACGCGGAGCAGGCACAGATACGCAGTATTTT.

The chain combines TRBV7-8 with TRBJ1-2; D remains ambiguous. Germline assignment: CDR1 SGHVS and CDR2 FQNEAQ. V was clipped by 1 base and J by 8 bases, with 17 bases between them. The CDR3 contains 15 residues. DNA for the CDR3: TGTGCCAGCAGCTTAGACCCCCTCGATCCCAGCGGCTACACCTTC. It encodes CASSLDPLDPSGYTF.

About this clonotype: A much larger clone differs from this one at a single base, so this may be a read error. The genes are TRBV29-1 and TRBJ2-7; D ambiguous. V lost 0 bases and J 5 bases, leaving 11 bases between the germline ends. Germline lookup yields CDR1 SQVTM and CDR2 ANQGSEA. CDR3 length: 13 residues. Here the CDR3 reads CSVEDPIRHEQYF. The CDR3, as DNA: TGCAGCGTTGAAGACCCTATCCGGCACGAGCAGTACTTC.

This clonotype was seen only once. The J gene is TRBJ2-5, the V gene TRBV11-1, with a weak D call TRBD2 (7 bases). The DNA end is a closer match to TRBJ2-7, so the J assignment may be wrong. The CDR3 contains 14 residues. Germline V gene data show CDR1 as SGHAT and CDR2 as FQDESV (reference sequence). The CDR3 here is CASSTGEGDYEQYF. The CDR3 DNA sequence: TGTGCCAGCAGCACGGGGGAGGGGGACTACGAGCAGTACTTC.

This sequence joins TRBV30 and TRBJ2-1, with 7 nucleotides matching TRBD2. There are 15 residues in the CDR3. V lost 7 bases and J lost 2; bases outside the gene matches: 11. Germline CDR1 is GTSNPN and CDR2 is SVGIG (reference sequence). CDR3 region: CASSNGGRAYNEQFF. DNA for the CDR3: TGTGCCTCTTCGAACGGTGGGAGGGCCTACAATGAGCAGTTCTTC.

This clonotype has at least ten counts. V and J are TRBV6-2 or TRBV6-3 and TRBJ2-7; either TRBD1 or TRBD2 may supply D (5 bases each). Germline assignment: CDR1 MNHEY and CDR2 SVGEGT. The CDR3 has 14 amino acids. V was shortened by 6 bases and J by 2 bases, with 14 bases between the two germline ends. CDR3 bases: TGTGCCAGCAGCACGCCCCGAGGGGCCTACGAGCAGTACTTC. It encodes CASSTPRGAYEQYF.

V is TRBV30 and J is TRBJ2-1; either TRBD1 or TRBD2 may fit D (5 bases each). The V end lost 2 bases, the J end lost 10 bases, and 12 bases lay between the germline ends. Germline V gene lookup returns CDR1 GTSNPN and CDR2 SVGIG (reference sequence). The CDR3 loop spans 12 amino acids. The CDR3 coding sequence is TGTGCCTGGAGTACCGGACGGGACGAGCAGTTCTTC. Its protein is CAWSTGRDEQFF. The full variable domain, with the rest looked up from reference TRBV30 and TRBJ2-1, is SQTIHQWPATLVQPVGSPLSLECTVEGTSNPNLYWYRQAAGRGLQLLFYSVGIGQISSEVPQNLSASRPQDRQFILSSKKLLLSDSGFYLCAWSTGRDEQFFGPGTRLTVL.

J is TRBJ1-2 and V is TRBV28; D possibly corresponds to TRBD1 (6 bases). The CDR3 is 14 residues long. Per germline, CDR1 MDHEN and CDR2 SYDVKM. The V and J ends lost 5 bases and 3 bases respectively, with 13 bases between them. The CDR3 bases are TGTGCCAGCAGTCTCATCGGGGGCTACTATGGCTACACCTTC. As protein: CASSLIGGYYGYTF.

This clonotype was detected only a few times. V gene TRBV11-2 combines with J gene TRBJ2-7; 8 bases fit TRBD2. J was trimmed by 1 base and V by 7 bases; bases with no gene match: 9. This CDR3 spans 15 amino acids. Per germline, CDR1 SGHAT and CDR2 FQNNGV. DNA for the CDR3: TGTGCCAGCACATCGAAGCGGGGGACATCCTACGAGCAGTACTTC. This translates into CASTSKRGTSYEQYF.

This clonotype was seen a handful of times. The chain combines TRBV29-1 with TRBJ2-3, with a tentative D call TRBD1 (6 bases). The germline V gene encodes CDR1 SQVTM and CDR2 ANQGSEA. Trimming removed 7 bases at V and 2 bases at J, with 16 bases between. CDR3 length: 14 amino acids. The chain's CDR3 is CSGTSGANTDTQYF. DNA for the CDR3: TGCAGCGGCACCTCAGGGGCCAACACAGATACGCAGTATTTT.

This clonotype has just a few counts. The rearrangement links TRBV5-1 to TRBJ2-6; D may match TRBD1 or TRBD2 (5 bases each). Trimming took 3 bases from V and 0 from J, leaving 13 bases between them. Germline V lookup: CDR1 SGHRS, CDR2 YFSETQ. This CDR3 contains 17 residues. The CDR3 reads CASSSTGPNSGANVLTF. CDR3 sequence (DNA): TGCGCCAGCAGCTCGACGGGACCCAACTCTGGGGCCAACGTCCTGACTTTC.

In this sample, this clonotype turned up many times. The rearrangement links TRBV20-1 to TRBJ2-1; a possible D gene is TRBD2 (6 bases). The CDR3 is made up of 14 amino acids. V lost 5 bases and J 0 bases, leaving 11 bases between the germline ends. Germline V lookup: CDR1 DFQATT, CDR2 SNEGSKA (reference sequence). The CDR3 DNA follows: TGCAGTGCTTCCCGGGGGAGCTCCTACAATGAGCAGTTCTTC. It is translated as CSASRGSSYNEQFF.

Note on this clonotype: It may be a read error: a sequence one base away is much more abundant. This chain joins TRBV3-1 and TRBJ2-1; 13 bases are a match to TRBD2. Germline V lookup: CDR1 LGHDT, CDR2 YNNKEL (reference sequence). V trimming: 3 bases; J trimming: 7 bases; junction bases outside the gene matches: 3. This CDR3 is built from 15 residues. Written as DNA, the CDR3 is TGTGCCAGCAGCCACCGGACTAGCGGGAGTAATGAGCAGTTCTTC. Translating it yields CASSHRTSGSNEQFF.

The V gene is TRBV30, the J gene TRBJ1-1; D uncertain. The CDR3 contains 13 residues. Germline assignment: CDR1 GTSNPN and CDR2 SVGIG (reference sequence). V was cut by 0 bases and J by 5 bases, with 10 bases left in between. The CDR3 protein is CAWSVLWGTEAFF. The CDR3 DNA reads TGTGCCTGGAGTGTACTATGGGGAACTGAAGCTTTCTTT.

This clonotype turned up a few times. The rearrangement links TRBV30 to TRBJ2-5, with a tentative D call TRBD2 (7 bases). TRBJ2-1 explains the end of the DNA better; the J call may be wrong. Looked up from germline, CDR1 is GTSNPN and CDR2 is SVGIG (reference sequence). CDR3 length: 14 residues. The CDR3 bases are TGTGCCTGGAGTCCCCGCGGGGGCAAAGAGACCCAGTTCTTC. The encoded protein is CAWSPRGGKETQFF.

This clonotype has just a few counts. V is TRBV15 and J is TRBJ2-3; D is undetermined. V was trimmed by 8 bases and J by 1 base, leaving 13 bases between them. From germline, CDR1 is LNHNV and CDR2 YYDKDF (reference sequence). The CDR3 runs to 14 residues. DNA for the CDR3: TGTGCCACCTCACCTCGGGTGGGCACAGATACGCAGTATTTT. Amino acids: CATSPRVGTDTQYF.

This clonotype was seen only a few times. The chain has TRBV7-9 and TRBJ2-1, with D maybe TRBD1 (6 bases). Trimming shortened V by 5 bases and J by 1 base, and 15 bases separated the two germline ends. This CDR3 is built from 16 residues. The germline CDR1 and CDR2 sequences are SEHNR and FQNEAQ (reference sequence). The CDR3, as DNA: TGTGCCAGCAGCCCACACCCAGGGGTATCCTACAATGAGCAGTTCTTC. This codes for CASSPHPGVSYNEQFF.